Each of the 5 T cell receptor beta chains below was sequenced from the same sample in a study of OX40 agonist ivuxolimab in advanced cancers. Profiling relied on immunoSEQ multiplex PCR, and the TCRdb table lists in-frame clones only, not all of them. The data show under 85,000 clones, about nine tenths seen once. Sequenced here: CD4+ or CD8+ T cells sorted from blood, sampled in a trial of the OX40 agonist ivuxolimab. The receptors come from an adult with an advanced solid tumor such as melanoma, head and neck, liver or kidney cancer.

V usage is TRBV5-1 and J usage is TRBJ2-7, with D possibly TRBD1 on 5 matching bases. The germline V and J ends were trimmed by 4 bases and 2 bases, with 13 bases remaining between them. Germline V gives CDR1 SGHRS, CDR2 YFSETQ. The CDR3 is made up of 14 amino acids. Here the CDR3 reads CASSPRDRTYEQYF. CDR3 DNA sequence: TGCGCCAGCAGCCCCCGAGACAGAACCTACGAGCAGTACTTC.

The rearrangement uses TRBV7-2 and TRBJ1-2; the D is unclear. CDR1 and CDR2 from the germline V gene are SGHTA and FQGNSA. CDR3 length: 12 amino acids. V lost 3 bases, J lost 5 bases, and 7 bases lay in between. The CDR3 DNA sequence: TGTGCCAGCAGCTTGTACAGATATGGCTACACCTTC. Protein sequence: CASSLYRYGYTF. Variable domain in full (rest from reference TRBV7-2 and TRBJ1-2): GAGVSQSPSNKVTEKGKDVELRCDPISGHTALYWYRQSLGQGLEFLIYFQGNSAPDKSGLPSDRFSAERTGGSVSTLTIQRTQQEDSAVYLCASSLYRYGYTFGSGTRLTVV.

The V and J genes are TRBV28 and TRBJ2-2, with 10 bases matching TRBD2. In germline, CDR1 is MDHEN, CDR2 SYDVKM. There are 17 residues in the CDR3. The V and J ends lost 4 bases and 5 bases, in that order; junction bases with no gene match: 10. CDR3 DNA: TGTGCCAGCAGTTACCACAGCGGGAGGGCCAAAACCGGGGAGCTGTTTTTT. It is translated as CASSYHSGRAKTGELFF.

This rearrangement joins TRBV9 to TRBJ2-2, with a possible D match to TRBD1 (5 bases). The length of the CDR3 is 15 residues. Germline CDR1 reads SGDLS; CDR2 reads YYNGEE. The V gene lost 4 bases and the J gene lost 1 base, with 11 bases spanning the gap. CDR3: CASSPSTVNTGELFF. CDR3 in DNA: TGTGCCAGCAGCCCTTCGACAGTGAACACCGGGGAGCTGTTTTTT.

The CDR3 DNA is TGTGCCAGTCTGACAACCCGGCGGGGGCAGGTGGAGACCCAGTACTTC. It codes for CASLTTRRGQVETQYF. The J gene is TRBJ2-5, the V gene TRBV28; D possibly corresponds to TRBD2 (7 bases). The CDR3 runs 16 residues. The V and J ends lost 9 bases and 5 bases respectively, with 25 bases between them. The V gene's germline CDR1 is MDHEN and CDR2 SYDVKM. Filled out from reference TRBV28 and TRBJ2-5, the complete variable domain reads DVKVTQSSRYLVKRTGEKVFLECVQDMDHENMFWYRQDPGLGLRLIYFSYDVKMKEKGDIPEGYSVSREKKERFSLILESASTNQTSMYLCASLTTRRGQVETQYFGPGTRLLVL.